The clone carrying this T cell receptor (beta chain) was detected many times. Its antigen is still unknown. The sample belongs to a study of breast tumors, draining lymph nodes, adjacent tissues. Overall study results and limits: Tumors had less TCR diversity than lymph nodes, more than nontumor tissue. Luminal-like breast cancer showed significantly higher tumor–nontumor repertoire similarity than basal-like.

The lymph nodes were axillary draining lymph nodes from breast cancer patients. The CDR3 spans 15 residues. The germline V and J ends were trimmed by 4 bases and 1 base, with 13 bases remaining between them. Germline CDR1 reads MNHNS; CDR2 reads SASEGT. TCRdb analysed the multiplex PCR reads with MiXCR anew, one entry per CDR3 protein. The sample lists around 130,000 distinct CDR3 sequences, about 31% occurring once. Specimen: axillary lymph node tissue. V is TRBV6-1 and J is TRBJ1-2; D unresolved. The sequence derives from a female donor with breast cancer. Some clones in this sample may be carry-over from other donors' samples. CDR3 loop: CASSGMGNHNYGYTF. DNA of the CDR3: TGTGCCAGCAGTGGGATGGGGAATCATAACTATGGCTACACCTTC.